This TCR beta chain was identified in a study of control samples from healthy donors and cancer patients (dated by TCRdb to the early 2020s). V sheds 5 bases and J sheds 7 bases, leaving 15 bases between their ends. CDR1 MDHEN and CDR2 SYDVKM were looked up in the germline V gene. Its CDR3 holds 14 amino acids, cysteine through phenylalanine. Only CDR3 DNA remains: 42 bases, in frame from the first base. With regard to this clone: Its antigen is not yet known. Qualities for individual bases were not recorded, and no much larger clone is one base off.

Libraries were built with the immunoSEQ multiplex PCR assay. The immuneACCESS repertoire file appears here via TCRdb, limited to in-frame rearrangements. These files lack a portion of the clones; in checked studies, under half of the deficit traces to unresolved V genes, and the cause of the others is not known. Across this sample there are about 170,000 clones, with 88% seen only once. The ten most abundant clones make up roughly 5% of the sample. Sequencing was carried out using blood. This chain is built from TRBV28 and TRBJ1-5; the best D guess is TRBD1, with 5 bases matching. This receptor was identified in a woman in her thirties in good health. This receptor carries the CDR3 CASSLTGGGQPQHF. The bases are TGTGCCAGCAGTCTCACAGGCGGGGGGCAGCCCCAGCATTTT.